The source of this TCR beta chain is a study of T cell responses to AZD1222 COVID-19 vaccine (dated by TCRdb to the early 2020s). In terms of the full investigation: A total of just over 230 trial participants underwent TCR sequencing, of whom around 210 had received two doses of AZD1222 and 26 had received two doses of the MenACWY control vaccine. Trial participants were enrolled into age subgroups of 18-55, 56-69 and 70-plus years, which contained about 160, 30 and 59 TCR-sequenced participants, respectively.

The CDR3 regions of human TCRbeta chains were subjected to immunosequencing. In the paper's pipeline: Repertoire TCRs were matched against a reference library of SARS-CoV-2-specific TCRs generated with the MIRA antigen-specificity platform. Breadth was defined as the fraction of unique TCRs that were SARS-CoV-2-associated. Depth was defined as the fraction of total T cells that were SARS-CoV-2-associated. Using the MIRA data, each spike-specific TCR was mapped to the spike region that the TCR reacts to and placed in a CD4 or CD8 class. Log10-transformed breadth and depth values were compared by one-way ANOVA with Sidak's multiple comparisons tests. TCRdb stores this immuneACCESS table with in-frame sequences only. Part of the clones is absent; in the studies checked, under half of the shortfall reflects unresolved V genes, and no reason is known for the rest. The V and J calls and clone size are taken from that table; D and trimming were inferred from the DNA. The sample includes 75,000 to 100,000 clones, with more than 85% observed a single time. The top ten clonotypes cover around 2.9% of the sample.

The time point label for this specimen denotes: about 28 days (+/-7) after the second vaccine dose. Because spike-specific TCR depth and breadth did not differ between the two schedules, AZD1222 recipients who got a second dose at roughly 4 weeks were pooled with those who got a second dose at roughly 12 weeks. Vaccinee samples were obtained from the UK trials COV001 and COV002, which included a single-blind randomized controlled phase 2/3 trial of AZD1222 (ChAdOx1 nCoV-19) in healthy adults. For TCRbeta chain sequencing, PBMC samples from trial participants were taken at day 0 and at day 28 after the second dose. What the authors observed across the whole study: Participants were mostly white British, with more females than males. The authors suggested clonal diversity may have been underestimated. Epitopes outside the regions mutated in the B.1.351 and B.1.1.7 variants were reportedly recognized by nearly half of the unique spike-specific TCRs. Conclusions about previously exposed vaccinees were limited because only 6 or 7 AZD1222 recipients were SARS-CoV-2 seropositive at baseline. Spike-specific TCR breadth and depth rose significantly after two AZD1222 doses compared with day 0 and with MenACWY recipients. Because no samples from the day 14 peak response were available, repertoires could be characterized only after the peak T cell response. The 56-69-year group was small, and its depth increase did not reach significance, likely because of low power. Vaccine-associated CD4 TCRs spanned the whole spike protein, with dominant responses in regions 160-218 and 743-854.

In the case of this clone: There is no known antigen for this receptor. Within one base of it there is no much larger clone, and no base qualities were kept.

V is pruned by 0 bases and J by 4 bases, leaving 8 bases of the junction without a gene match. CDR1 and CDR2, looked up from the germline V gene (reference sequence), are GTSNPN and SVGIG. Its CDR3 holds 16 amino acids, cysteine through phenylalanine. The only DNA kept is the CDR3, 48 bases in frame from the first base. The sample in question was peripheral blood, obtained 28 days after the second AZD1222 dose. The sequence is built from TRBV30 and TRBJ2-1, with 8 middle bases fitting TRBD2. This clonotype was obtained from an adult who received the AZD1222 COVID-19 vaccine. CDR3 loop: CAWSVKGGGPYNEQFF. The sequence in DNA is TGTGCCTGGAGTGTAAAGGGCGGGGGGCCTTACAATGAGCAGTTCTTC. The entire variable domain, with the stretches around the CDR3 drawn from the reference TRBV30 and TRBJ2-1 proteins, is SQTIHQWPATLVQPVGSPLSLECTVEGTSNPNLYWYRQAAGRGLQLLFYSVGIGQISSEVPQNLSASRPQDRQFILSSKKLLLSDSGFYLCAWSVKGGGPYNEQFFGPGTRLTVL.